Each of the 7 T cell receptor beta chains below was sequenced from the same sample in a study of Ad26.COV2.S vaccination and SARS-CoV-2 variants (dated by TCRdb to about 2021). According to the study, the label for this sample's treatment or condition signals: about 20 received Ad26.COV2.S at low or high dose, single or two shots; 5 received placebo; per-sample allocation not given. Repertoires of vaccine and placebo recipients were sequenced from samples taken on day 63 after the first injection. Library preparation employed the immunoSEQ multiplex PCR assay. What TCRdb holds here is the immuneACCESS table cut down to in-frame rearrangements. Part of the clones is not present; checked against another copy, under half of the missing clones reflect an unresolved V gene, and the others are unexplained. Present in this sample are roughly 510,000 clones, 87% of which were seen just once. The top ten constitute 9.5% to 15% of the sample.

This specimen consisted of peripheral blood, obtained in a trial of Ad26.COV2.S vaccine versus placebo. These receptors originate from a person between 18 and 60 years old who received the Ad26.COV2.S COVID-19 vaccine or a placebo.

The chain uses TRBV30 and TRBJ2-3; maybe TRBD2 (5 bases). This CDR3 contains 13 residues. V lost 5 bases and J 2 bases, leaving 11 bases between the germline ends. In germline, CDR1 is GTSNPN, CDR2 SVGIG (reference sequence). The CDR3 nucleotides are TGTGCCTGGGGGCGGGTCTTCACAGATACGCAGTATTTT. As protein: CAWGRVFTDTQYF.

The rearrangement uses TRBV7-9 and TRBJ2-7; 7 nucleotides agree with TRBD1. This CDR3 has 18 residues. The ends lost 1 base at V and 9 bases at J; junction bases unmatched: 21. Germline values: CDR1 SEHNR, CDR2 FQNEAQ (reference sequence). This CDR3 reads CASSLVVGQLSSPTRQYF. CDR3 nucleotide sequence: TGTGCCAGCAGCTTAGTTGTGGGACAGCTATCTTCTCCTACGAGGCAGTACTTC.

The chain combines TRBV27 with TRBJ2-7; TRBD1 matches at 8 bases. J gave up 7 bases and V 6 bases, and 11 bases lay outside the gene matches. This CDR3 is built from 14 residues. The germline gives CDR1 MNHEY, CDR2 SMNVEV (reference sequence). CDR3 bases: TGTGCCAGCAGACAGGCAGGGGGCGGTTGGGAGCAGTACTTC. Encoded protein: CASRQAGGGWEQYF.

This sequence joins TRBV4-2 and TRBJ2-3; 8 bases are shared with TRBD2. The V segment lost 0 bases and the J segment 5 bases; nucleotides outside the gene matches: 4. The CDR3 totals 15 residues. Germline CDR1 is LGHNA and CDR2 is YNFKEQ. The CDR3 DNA is TGTGCCAGCAGCCAAGATTGGCGGGAGGAAGATACGCAGTATTTT. Translating gives CASSQDWREEDTQYF.

V is TRBV29-1 and J is TRBJ1-1, with D possibly TRBD1 on 5 matching bases. The CDR3 has 15 residues. V shed 4 bases and J shed 3 bases, with 18 bases lying between them. The germline V gene encodes CDR1 SQVTM and CDR2 ANQGSEA. The CDR3 loop reads CSVGGVRGADTEAFF. The CDR3 nucleotides are TGCAGCGTTGGGGGGGTTAGGGGCGCGGACACTGAAGCTTTCTTT.

This rearrangement joins TRBV28 to TRBJ2-1; no clear D gene. The CDR3 extends over 14 amino acids. Trimming removed 6 bases at V and 6 bases at J, with 15 bases between. Germline CDR1 MDHEN, CDR2 SYDVKM. In DNA, the CDR3 is TGTGCCAGCAGAACTCCGGGCTTCATCAATGAGCAGTTCTTC. This gives the protein CASRTPGFINEQFF.

The chain combines TRBV19 with TRBJ1-5, with D unresolved. Germline V gene sequence: CDR1 LNHDA, CDR2 SQIVND (reference sequence). This CDR3 is 17 amino acids long. The V and J ends lost 2 bases and 3 bases respectively, with 17 bases between them. CDR3 nucleotides: TGTGCCAGTAGTATAACCGAGGTGAGGTACTACAATCAGCCCCAGCATTTT. It yields the protein CASSITEVRYYNQPQHF.